This T cell receptor beta chain was sequenced in a study of blood T cell repertoires in COVID-19. As for the study in general: From the United States, Italy and Spain came samples of acute and convalescent COVID-19. Sample material is recorded as cDNA or gDNA derived from T cells, B-cell-depleted T cells, or PBMCs.

In the original processing: Estimation of nucleated cell counts was performed using reference gene primer amplification. Assay: immunoSEQ multiplex PCR; the TCRdb copy retains only in-frame clones and omits some. V and J calls and clone size come straight from that table; D and trimming were deduced from the DNA. Among just under 80,000 clones listed, more than 80% were seen once. Germline V gene data show CDR1 as SGHRS and CDR2 as YFSETQ. The V and J ends lost 0 bases and 5 bases, in that order; junction bases with no gene match: 3. There are 15 residues in the CDR3. Material for sequencing was peripheral blood. The chain carries TRBV5-1 and TRBJ2-2; 8 bases agree with TRBD1. The clonotype originates from a human donor in a cohort sampled during active COVID-19. The CDR3 loop is CASSLDTGGTGELFF. The CDR3, as DNA: TGCGCCAGCAGCTTGGACACAGGGGGGACCGGGGAGCTGTTTTTT.